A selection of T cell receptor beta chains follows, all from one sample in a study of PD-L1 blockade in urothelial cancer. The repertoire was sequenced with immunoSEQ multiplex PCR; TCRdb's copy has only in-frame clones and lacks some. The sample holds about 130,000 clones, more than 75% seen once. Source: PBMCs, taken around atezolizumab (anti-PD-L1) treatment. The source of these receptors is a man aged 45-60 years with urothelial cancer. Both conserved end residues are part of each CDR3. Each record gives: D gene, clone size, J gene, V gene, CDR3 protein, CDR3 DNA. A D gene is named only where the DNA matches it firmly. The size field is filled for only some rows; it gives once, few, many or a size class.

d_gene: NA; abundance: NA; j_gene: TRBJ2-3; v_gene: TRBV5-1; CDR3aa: CASSLGSLHLTDTQYF; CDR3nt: TGCGCCAGCAGCTTGGGCAGTCTTCACCTCACAGATACGCAGTATTTT
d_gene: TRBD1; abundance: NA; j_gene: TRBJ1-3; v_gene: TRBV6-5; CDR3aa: CASSYSGQSSGNTIYF; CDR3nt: TGTGCCAGCAGTTACTCGGGACAGAGCTCTGGAAACACCATATATTTT
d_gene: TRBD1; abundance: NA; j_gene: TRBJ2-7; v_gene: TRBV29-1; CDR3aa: CSNRRTGGDEQYF; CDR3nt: TGCAGCAACCGTCGGACAGGGGGCGACGAGCAGTACTTC
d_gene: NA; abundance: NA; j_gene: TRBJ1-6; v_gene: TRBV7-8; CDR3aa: CASSRLGRSPLHF; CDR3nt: TGTGCCAGCAGCCGCTTGGGGCGATCACCCCTCCACTTT
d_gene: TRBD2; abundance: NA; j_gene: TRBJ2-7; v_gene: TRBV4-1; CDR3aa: CASGRGLAGAMAEQYF; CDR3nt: TGCGCCAGCGGTCGGGGGCTAGCGGGAGCAATGGCCGAGCAGTACTTC
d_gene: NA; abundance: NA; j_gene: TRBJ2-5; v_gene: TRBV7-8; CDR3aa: CASTPMGGVRETQYF; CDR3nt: TGTGCCAGCACTCCGATGGGTGGTGTGAGGGAGACCCAGTACTTC
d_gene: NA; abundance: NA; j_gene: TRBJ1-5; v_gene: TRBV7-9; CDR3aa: CASSLGLSNQPQHF; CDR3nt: TGTGCCAGCAGCTTGGGCTTGAGCAATCAGCCCCAGCATTTT
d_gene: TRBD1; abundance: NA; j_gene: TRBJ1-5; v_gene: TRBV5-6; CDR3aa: CASSLAWTGGQPQHF; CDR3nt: TGTGCCAGCAGCTTGGCCTGGACAGGGGGTCAGCCCCAGCATTTT
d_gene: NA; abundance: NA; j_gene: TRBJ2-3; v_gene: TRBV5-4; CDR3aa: CASSFPAIGGPPDTQYF; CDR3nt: TGTGCCAGCAGCTTTCCCGCCATCGGGGGGCCGCCAGATACGCAGTATTTT
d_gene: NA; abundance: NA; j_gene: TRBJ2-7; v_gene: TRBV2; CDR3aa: CASSGQAYEQYF; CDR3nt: TGTGCCAGCAGTGGACAGGCCTACGAGCAGTACTTC
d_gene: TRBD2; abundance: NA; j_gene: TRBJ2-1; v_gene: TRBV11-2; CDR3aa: CASSALSSGIYNEQFF; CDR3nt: TGTGCCAGCAGCGCCCTTTCTAGCGGGATCTACAATGAGCAGTTCTTC
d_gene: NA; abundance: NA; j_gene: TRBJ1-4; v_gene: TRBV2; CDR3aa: CASRQGATNEKLFF; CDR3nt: TGTGCCAGCAGGCAAGGGGCAACTAATGAAAAACTGTTTTTT
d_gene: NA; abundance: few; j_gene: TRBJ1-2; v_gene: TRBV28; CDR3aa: CASSLGLKSLAGYTF; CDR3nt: TGTGCCAGCAGCCTGGGCCTTAAAAGCCTCGCAGGCTACACCTTC
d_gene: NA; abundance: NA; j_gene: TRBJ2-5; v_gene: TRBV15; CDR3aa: CATSRDAVGYQETQYF; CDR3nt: TGTGCCACCAGCAGAGATGCAGTGGGCTACCAAGAGACCCAGTACTTC
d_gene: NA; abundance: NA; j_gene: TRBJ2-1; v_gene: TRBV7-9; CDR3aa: CASSLAAGNYNEQFF; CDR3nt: TGTGCCAGCAGCTTAGCGGCGGGAAATTACAATGAGCAGTTCTTC
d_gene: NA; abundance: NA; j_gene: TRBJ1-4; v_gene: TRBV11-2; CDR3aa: CASSLVIQGQGEKLFF; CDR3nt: TGTGCCAGCAGCTTAGTCATTCAGGGGCAGGGTGAAAAACTGTTTTTT
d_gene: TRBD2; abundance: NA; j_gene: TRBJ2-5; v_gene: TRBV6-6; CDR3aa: CASRREGRETQYF; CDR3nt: TGTGCCAGCAGGAGGGAGGGCCGAGAGACCCAGTACTTC
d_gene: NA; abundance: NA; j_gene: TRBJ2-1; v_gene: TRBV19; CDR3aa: CASSIGGLNEQFF; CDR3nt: TGTGCCAGTAGTATAGGGGGCCTCAATGAGCAGTTCTTC
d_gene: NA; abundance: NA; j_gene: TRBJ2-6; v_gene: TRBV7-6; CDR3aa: CASSSGSGANVLTF; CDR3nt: TGTGCCAGCAGCTCGGGGTCTGGGGCCAACGTCCTGACTTTC
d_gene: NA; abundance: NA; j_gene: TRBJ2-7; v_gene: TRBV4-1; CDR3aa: CASSPVPMGRGYEQYF; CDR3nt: TGCGCCAGCAGCCCCGTCCCAATGGGCAGGGGCTACGAGCAGTACTTC
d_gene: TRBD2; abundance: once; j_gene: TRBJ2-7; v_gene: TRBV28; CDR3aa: CASSYDSGGGYEQYF; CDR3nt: TGTGCCAGCAGTTACGACTCGGGGGGTGGGTACGAGCAGTACTTC
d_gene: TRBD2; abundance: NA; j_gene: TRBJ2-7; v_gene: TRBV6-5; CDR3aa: CASSYASSGGYEQYF; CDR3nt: TGTGCCAGCAGTTACGCCTCTAGCGGGGGGTACGAGCAGTACTTC
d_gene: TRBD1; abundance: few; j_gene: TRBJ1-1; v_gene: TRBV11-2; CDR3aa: CASRPGQGFMNTEAFF; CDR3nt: TGTGCCAGCAGGCCGGGACAGGGTTTCATGAACACTGAAGCTTTCTTT
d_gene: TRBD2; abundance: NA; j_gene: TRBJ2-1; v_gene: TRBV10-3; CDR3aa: CAISESSSGTLQFF; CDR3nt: TGTGCCATCAGTGAGTCGAGTAGCGGGACCCTACAGTTCTTC
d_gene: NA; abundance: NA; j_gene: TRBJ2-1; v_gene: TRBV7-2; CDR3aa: CASSLRSTRTHEQFF; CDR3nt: TGTGCCAGCAGCTTAAGGTCGACTAGAACGCATGAGCAGTTCTTC
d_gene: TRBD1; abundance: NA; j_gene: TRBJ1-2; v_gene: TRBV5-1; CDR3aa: CASSLNGQGTYGYTF; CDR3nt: TGCGCCAGCAGCTTGAATGGACAGGGGACCTATGGCTACACCTTC
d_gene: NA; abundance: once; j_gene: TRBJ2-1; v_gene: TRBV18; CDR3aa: CASSHEQVSLENEQFF; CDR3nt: TGTGCCAGCTCCCACGAGCAGGTCAGTCTCGAAAATGAGCAGTTCTTC
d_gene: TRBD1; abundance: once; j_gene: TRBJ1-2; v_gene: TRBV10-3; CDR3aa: CAISDRDRGSYGYTF; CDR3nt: TGTGCCATCAGTGATCGGGACAGGGGTTCCTATGGCTACACCTTC
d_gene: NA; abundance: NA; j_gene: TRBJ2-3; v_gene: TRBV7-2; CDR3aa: CASSLIEGNSMWF; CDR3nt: TGTGCCAGCAGCTTAATCGAAGGCAACAGTATGTGGTTT
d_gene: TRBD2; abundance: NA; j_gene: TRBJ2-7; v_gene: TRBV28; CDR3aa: CASRFSGGFYEQYF; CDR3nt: TGTGCCAGCAGATTTAGCGGGGGGTTCTACGAGCAGTACTTC
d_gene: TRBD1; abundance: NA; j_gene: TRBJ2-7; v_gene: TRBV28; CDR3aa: CASSLRTGTYEQYF; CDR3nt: TGTGCCAGCAGTTTACGGACAGGGACCTACGAGCAGTACTTC
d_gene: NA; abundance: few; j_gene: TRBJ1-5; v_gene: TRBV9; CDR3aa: CASSPGDSNQPQHF; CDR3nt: TGTGCCAGCAGCCCGGGGGACAGCAATCAGCCCCAGCATTTT
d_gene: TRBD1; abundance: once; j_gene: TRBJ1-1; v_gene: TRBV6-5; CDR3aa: CASSYSTRGRTEAFF; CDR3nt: TGTGCCAGCAGTTACTCGACCAGGGGGCGAACTGAAGCTTTCTTT
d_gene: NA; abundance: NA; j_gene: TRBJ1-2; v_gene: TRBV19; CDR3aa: CASRTVSDANYGYTF; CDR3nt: TGTGCCAGTAGGACGGTCAGCGACGCTAACTATGGCTACACCTTC
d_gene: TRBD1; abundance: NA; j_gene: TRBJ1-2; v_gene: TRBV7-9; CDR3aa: CASSLVGQGSGYTF; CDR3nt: TGTGCCAGCAGCTTAGTGGGACAGGGGTCCGGCTACACCTTC
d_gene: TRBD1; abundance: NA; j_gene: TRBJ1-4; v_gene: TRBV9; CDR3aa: CASSRTGTGDKKLFF; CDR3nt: TGTGCCAGCAGCAGGACCGGGACAGGGGATAAAAAACTGTTTTTT